This T cell receptor beta chain is from a study of blood T cell repertoires in COVID-19. Per the germline V gene, CDR1 is MNHEY and CDR2 is SMNVEV (reference sequence). The CDR3 has 15 residues. V shed 4 bases, J shed 4 bases, and the junction held 8 bases outside the gene matches. TCRdb's table, derived via immunoSEQ multiplex PCR, lists solely in-frame clones and lacks some. Of about 150,000 clones in the sample, about 85% are singletons; the top ten hold 2% to 3%. This chain uses TRBV27 with TRBJ1-1; 8 bases map to TRBD1. Material: peripheral blood. This receptor was obtained from a woman in her seventies with acute or convalescent COVID-19. CDR3 region: CASSSTGAASTEAFF. DNA for the CDR3: TGTGCCAGCAGTTCGACAGGGGCTGCGAGCACTGAAGCTTTCTTT.